This entry concerns a single T cell receptor beta chain. Those enrolled, adults aged about 18 to 95 years, came from about two dozen US areas. Two negative PCRs, clearance, or symptom resolution characterized the recovered Cohort 3 donors. This sample stems from a study of blood T cell repertoires in COVID-19. Libraries were prepared by immunoSEQ multiplex PCR; TCRdb keeps only in-frame clonotypes and omits some of them. The repertoire holds about 170,000 clones, with 89% as singletons. The CDR3 sequence is 15 residues long. Trimming removed 4 bases at V and 0 bases at J, with 12 bases between. Germline CDR1 MGHRA, CDR2 YSYEKL.

The TCR was taken from a woman between 18 and 30 years old who had recovered from COVID-19. The rearrangement joins TRBV4-1 to TRBJ1-1; D not certain. The sequenced material came from PBMCs or T cells enriched from blood (not recorded which). CDR3 DNA: TGCGCCAGCAGCCCCTTGGGCAGCCTGAACACTGAAGCTTTCTTT. This sequence encodes CASSPLGSLNTEAFF.